Presented here are 28 T cell receptor beta chains from one specimen sequenced in a study of blood T cell repertoires in COVID-19. The assay was immunoSEQ multiplex PCR, and TCRdb's table has in-frame clones only and misses some. Of roughly 51,000 clones in the sample, around 87% were seen once. The material sequenced was peripheral blood. These receptors all come from a middle-aged man with active COVID-19.

The rearrangement uses TRBV10-3 and TRBJ2-5, with D hard to call. This CDR3 is built from 13 residues. The germline CDR1 and CDR2 sequences are ENHRY and SYGVKD. The V end was cut by 2 bases, the J end by 4 bases, with 8 bases between. The CDR3 DNA is TGTGCCATCAGTGAGGCCAGGCGAGAGACCCAGTACTTC. Translating gives CAISEARRETQYF.

The V gene is TRBV5-1, the J gene TRBJ2-7; the match to TRBD2 covers 16 bases. The CDR3 length is 17 residues. Trimming cost V 4 bases and J 5 bases; bases outside gene matches: 9. Germline loops: CDR1 SGHRS, CDR2 YFSETQ. The CDR3 nucleotides are TGCGCCAGCAGCATGGGACTAGCGGGAGGGCCCGCAGACGAGCAGTACTTC. Amino acids: CASSMGLAGGPADEQYF.

V is TRBV14 and J is TRBJ2-5, with 15 bases fitting TRBD2. The CDR3 sequence is 17 residues long. V lost 6 bases, J lost 4 bases, and 9 bases stayed unmatched. CDR1 and CDR2 (germline): SGHDN, FVKESK. The CDR3 sequence: CASSPGLAGGRAETQYF. CDR3 sequence (DNA): TGTGCCAGCAGTCCGGGACTAGCGGGAGGCCGGGCAGAGACCCAGTACTTC.

The CDR3 DNA follows: TGCAGCGTTGAGGGGACTCAGAGCTCCTACAATGAGCAGTTCTTC. This sequence encodes CSVEGTQSSYNEQFF. This chain joins TRBV29-1 and TRBJ2-1; D perhaps matches TRBD2 (6 bases). The V and J ends lost 3 bases and 0 bases respectively, with 12 bases between them. Germline CDR1 SQVTM, CDR2 ANQGSEA. The CDR3 consists of 15 residues.

Here the CDR3 reads CASSDRGQGYADTQYF. The CDR3 DNA follows: TGCGCCAGCAGCGACCGAGGACAGGGTTATGCAGATACGCAGTATTTT. This rearrangement joins TRBV5-1 to TRBJ2-3, with 8 bases lining up with TRBD1. Germline V CDR1 and CDR2: SGHRS, YFSETQ. After removal of 4 bases from V and 4 bases from J, the junction contained 11 bases not matched to a gene. This CDR3 spans 16 amino acids.

This clone occurred a few times. For the CDR3, the DNA is TGTGCCAGCAGCTACCCAGCGGGAGACTACGAGCAGTACTTC. It translates to CASSYPAGDYEQYF. V gene TRBV7-9 combines with J gene TRBJ2-7, with 8 positions matching TRBD2. Germline CDR1 SEHNR, CDR2 FQNEAQ (reference sequence). The V gene end was trimmed by 4 bases and the J gene end by 3 bases; junction bases not matched to a gene: 5. The CDR3 is made up of 14 amino acids. The whole variable domain, filled in from reference TRBV7-9 and TRBJ2-7, reads DTGVSQNPRHKITKRGQNVTFRCDPISEHNRLYWYRQTLGQGPEFLTYFQNEAQLEKSRLLSDRFSAERPKGSFSTLEIQRTEQGDSAMYLCASSYPAGDYEQYFGPGTRLTVT.

The chain has TRBV4-1 and TRBJ2-1; a weak D match, TRBD2 (7 bases). This CDR3 is 14 amino acids long. Germline V gene lookup returns CDR1 MGHRA and CDR2 YSYEKL. Deletions cut 5 bases from V and 10 bases from J, with 18 bases between. CDR3 nucleotide sequence: TGCGCCAGCAGCGAGCTTGGGGGGGGCCGCGAGCAGTTCTTC. It yields the protein CASSELGGGREQFF.

This rearrangement joins TRBV18 to TRBJ2-7, with a weak D call TRBD1 (6 bases). Trimming cost V 2 bases and J 3 bases, with 11 bases left between them. Germline loops: CDR1 KGHSH, CDR2 LQKENI. The CDR3 sequence is 14 residues long. CDR3 in amino acids: CASSPVGAYYEQYF. CDR3 nucleotides: TGTGCCAGCTCACCAGTGGGGGCCTACTACGAGCAGTACTTC.

The chain combines TRBV5-1 with TRBJ2-7, with a possible D match to TRBD2 (6 bases). Looked up from germline, CDR1 is SGHRS and CDR2 is YFSETQ. The CDR3 has 12 amino acids. V was pared by 0 bases and J by 7 bases, with 8 bases between. The CDR3 reads CASSLGGGEQYF. CDR3 in DNA: TGCGCCAGCAGCTTGGGAGGAGGGGAGCAGTACTTC.

DNA of the CDR3: TGTGCCAGCAGCCCCGGGGCGGGGTCCTACAATGAGCAGTTCTTC. This sequence encodes CASSPGAGSYNEQFF. The J gene is TRBJ2-1, the V gene TRBV7-9, with D perhaps matching TRBD2 (6 bases). This CDR3 region has 15 residues. Trimming pared 5 bases from V and 1 base from J, leaving 12 bases between. Germline-derived CDR1 and CDR2 are SEHNR and FQNEAQ (reference sequence).

This chain connects TRBV5-8 to TRBJ2-1; 16 bases fit TRBD2. This CDR3 is built from 20 residues. Germline CDR1 is SGHTS and CDR2 is YDEGEE. V dropped 4 bases and J dropped 0; count of bases not matched to a gene: 10. For the CDR3, the DNA is TGTGCCAGCAGCCTACCGGGACTAGCGGGAGGGTCGAGCTCCTACAATGAGCAGTTCTTC. It translates to CASSLPGLAGGSSSYNEQFF.

The rearrangement joins TRBV15 to TRBJ2-4; 9 bases line up with TRBD2. CDR3 length: 16 amino acids. Germline-derived CDR1 and CDR2 are LNHNV and YYDKDF (reference sequence). V lost 1 base, J lost 4 bases, and 5 bases stayed unmatched. DNA of the CDR3: TGTGCCACCAGCAGAGGTGCTAGCGGGACTAAAAACATTCAGTACTTC. This sequence encodes CATSRGASGTKNIQYF. The full variable domain, completed using reference TRBV15 and TRBJ2-4, is DAMVIQNPRYQVTQFGKPVTLSCSQTLNHNVMYWYQQKSSQAPKLLFHYYDKDFNNEADTPDNFQSRRPNTSFCFLDIRSPGLGDTAMYLCATSRGASGTKNIQYFGAGTRLSVL.

The chain couples TRBV3-1 (or the pseudogene TRBV3-2) to TRBJ2-2; a weak D match, TRBD1 (5 bases). The CDR3 consists of 15 residues. The V gene's germline CDR1 is LGHDT and CDR2 YNNKEL (reference sequence). V was clipped by 4 bases and J by 1 base, with 10 bases between them. CDR3 in DNA: TGTGCCAGCAGCCCAGAAAGGGGGAACACCGGGGAGCTGTTTTTT. This sequence encodes CASSPERGNTGELFF.

The gene calls are TRBV3-1 (or the pseudogene TRBV3-2) and TRBJ1-1; possibly TRBD1 for D (6 bases). The V end lost 4 bases, the J end lost 8 bases, and 11 bases lay between the germline ends. CDR3 length equals 12 residues. The V gene's germline CDR1 is LGHDT and CDR2 YNNKEL (reference sequence). The CDR3 sequence is CASSLGQREAFF. CDR3 in DNA: TGTGCCAGCAGCCTTGGACAGAGAGAAGCTTTCTTT.

The V gene is TRBV29-1, the J gene TRBJ2-7; D may be TRBD1 (5 bases). CDR3 length: 11 amino acids. V lost 6 bases to trimming and J lost 4 bases, with 10 bases between them. Germline loops: CDR1 SQVTM, CDR2 ANQGSEA. CDR3 sequence reads: CSVGDRYEQYF. The CDR3 DNA reads TGCAGCGTCGGAGACAGATACGAGCAGTACTTC.

The chain joins TRBV6-1 to TRBJ2-2; 9 bases map to TRBD1. The CDR3 covers 18 residues. The germline gives CDR1 MNHNS, CDR2 SASEGT. J lost 1 base, V lost 4 bases, and 10 bases had no gene match. The CDR3 bases are TGTGCCAGCAGTGGGACAGGGGAGAGGGGGGAGAACACCGGGGAGCTGTTTTTT. This translates into CASSGTGERGENTGELFF.

The chain employs TRBV6-1 and TRBJ1-2; TRBD1 aligns across 7 bases. In germline, CDR1 is MNHNS, CDR2 SASEGT. V was pared by 1 base and J by 5 bases, with 10 bases of the junction left unmatched. The CDR3 length is 16 residues. In DNA, the CDR3 is TGTGCCAGCAGTGAAGACAGGGGCTCCCTAAGATATGGCTACACCTTC. It encodes CASSEDRGSLRYGYTF.

The chain uses TRBV21-1 and TRBJ2-7; the D call in the table, TRBD2, was not verified against the DNA. TRBV21-1 is shown as a pseudogene. The CDR3 totals 11 residues. The chain's CDR3 is CASSKSDEQYF. The CDR3 DNA is TGTGCCAGCAGCAAGAGCGACGAGCAGTACTTC.

CDR3 nucleotide sequence: TGTGCCAGTACCCTAGGGGGACAGGGGACCTACGAGCAGTACTTC. Its protein product is CASTLGGQGTYEQYF. The chain carries TRBV19 and TRBJ2-7; TRBD1 agrees at 10 bases. V lost 7 bases and J lost 2; bases outside the gene matches: 8. The CDR3 totals 15 residues. Per germline, CDR1 LNHDA and CDR2 SQIVND (reference sequence).

This clone was detected only a few times. The chain combines TRBV11-2 with TRBJ2-7, with D tentatively TRBD1 (6 bases). Trimming removed 0 bases at V and 7 bases at J, with 16 bases between. Germline V gene data show CDR1 as SGHAT and CDR2 as FQNNGV. The CDR3 runs 15 residues. DNA of the CDR3: TGTGCCAGCAGCTTAGACCAGGGGCCTAGCTGGGAGCAGTACTTC. It is translated as CASSLDQGPSWEQYF.

The chain joins TRBV2 to TRBJ2-1; the D gene is possibly TRBD2 (6 bases). This CDR3 comprises 14 residues. The V end lost 7 bases, the J end lost 1 base, and 11 bases lay between the germline ends. The V gene's germline CDR1 is SNHLY and CDR2 FYNNEI. The CDR3 DNA follows: TGTGCCAGCAAGCCGGGAGAATCCTACAATGAGCAGTTCTTC. It translates to CASKPGESYNEQFF. Drawing the rest from reference TRBV2 and TRBJ2-1, the complete variable domain is EPEVTQTPSHQVTQMGQEVILRCVPISNHLYFYWYRQILGQKVEFLVSFYNNEISEKSEIFDDQFSVERPDGSNFTLKIRSTKLEDSAMYFCASKPGESYNEQFFGPGTRLTVL.

The chain joins TRBV6-2 or TRBV6-3 to TRBJ2-7; 13 nucleotides agree with TRBD2. CDR3 length equals 17 residues. Germline V lookup: CDR1 MNHEY, CDR2 SVGEGT. J gave up 4 bases and V 4 bases, and 10 bases lay outside the gene matches. The CDR3 sequence: CASSWTSGGLKTYEQYF. DNA of the CDR3: TGTGCCAGCAGTTGGACTAGCGGGGGCCTAAAGACTTACGAGCAGTACTTC.

The genes are TRBV6-6 and TRBJ2-7; 7 bases map to TRBD2. The CDR3 spans 14 residues. CDR1 MNHNY and CDR2 SVGAGI come from the germline V gene (reference sequence). The J segment lost 7 bases and the V segment lost 7 bases, leaving 13 bases of the junction unmatched. The chain's CDR3 is CASKGTTSSGEQYF. The CDR3 DNA is TGTGCCAGCAAGGGGACTACCAGTTCTGGGGAGCAGTACTTC.

This chain joins TRBV18 and TRBJ1-1, with 7 bases that match TRBD1. Germline-derived CDR1 and CDR2 are KGHSH and LQKENI. The CDR3 has 15 residues. V lost 0 bases, J lost 10 bases, and 11 bases stayed unmatched. Written as DNA, the CDR3 is TGTGCCAGCTCACCACCTTTGAACAGGGGTTTGGGAGCTTTCTTT. It yields the protein CASSPPLNRGLGAFF.

The CDR3 DNA follows: TGCGCCAGCAGCTTGGACAGAACCGGGGAGCTGTTTTTT. Protein product: CASSLDRTGELFF. The chain couples TRBV5-1 to TRBJ2-2; D uncertain. V was shortened by 0 bases and J by 5 bases, with 5 bases between the two germline ends. Germline-derived CDR1 and CDR2 are SGHRS and YFSETQ. The CDR3 totals 13 residues. Full variable domain (missing parts from reference TRBV5-1 and TRBJ2-2): KAGVTQTPRYLIKTRGQQVTLSCSPISGHRSVSWYQQTPGQGLQFLFEYFSETQRNKGNFPGRFSGRQFSNSRSEMNVSTLELGDSALYLCASSLDRTGELFFGEGSRLTVL.

J is TRBJ2-3 and V is TRBV15; 7 bases are a match to TRBD1. The CDR3 is 16 amino acids. With 5 bases clipped from V and 0 bases from J, the junction kept 8 bases outside the gene matches. Germline values: CDR1 LNHNV, CDR2 YYDKDF (reference sequence). CDR3 sequence reads: CATSRTDRSSTDTQYF. The CDR3 DNA is TGTGCCACCAGCCGAACGGACAGGTCGAGCACAGATACGCAGTATTTT.

This rearrangement joins TRBV24-1 to TRBJ1-5; 12 nucleotides match TRBD1. Trimming took 5 bases from V and 7 from J; bases not matched to a gene: 8. The CDR3 consists of 16 residues. Germline lookup yields CDR1 KGHDR and CDR2 SFDVKD. CDR3 bases: TGTGCCACCAGTGCTGGGACAGGGGGCGATAACCAGCCCCAGCATTTT. Its protein product is CATSAGTGGDNQPQHF.

The chain carries TRBV11-2 and TRBJ2-7; 9 nucleotides match TRBD2. This CDR3 is 14 amino acids long. Germline assignment: CDR1 SGHAT and CDR2 FQNNGV. V shed 7 bases and J 4 bases; nucleotides not matched to a gene: 8. Written as DNA, the CDR3 is TGTGCCAGCAAATCCGGGACTAGCAGATACGAGCAGTACTTC. This codes for CASKSGTSRYEQYF.